This T cell receptor (beta chain) was captured in a study of T-cell reconstitution after alpha-beta-depleted transplantation in children. Preparation of the TCRbeta library was carried out with unique molecular identifiers. TCRdb re-derived calls from the PCR reads in MiXCR, one entry per CDR3 protein. The sample consists of about 400,000 distinct CDR3 sequences, roughly 15% of them appearing once. Germline CDR1 reads PRHDT; CDR2 reads FYEKMQ (reference sequence). Trimming left V 5 bases short and J 4 bases short, with 19 bases between. This CDR3 spans 16 amino acids. Sample: PBMCs, taken from the stem cell graft. The chain combines TRBV13 with TRBJ2-3; possibly TRBD2 for D (5 bases). This clonotype was obtained from a human donor who donated a stem cell graft to a child with Fanconi anemia. As DNA, the CDR3 is TGTGCCAGCAGCAGGAGGACGGTAATTAGATCAGATACGCAGTATTTT. Its protein is CASSRRTVIRSDTQYF. Looking up the rest from reference TRBV13 and TRBJ2-3 gives the full variable domain: AAGVIQSPRHLIKEKRETATLKCYPIPRHDTVYWYQQGPGQDPQFLISFYEKMQSDKGSIPDRFSAQQFSDYHSELNMSSLELGDSALYFCASSRRTVIRSDTQYFGPGTRLTVL.